The 16 T cell receptor beta chains below were found in one sample sequenced in a study of cytomegalovirus exposure and HLA in healthy donors (dated by TCRdb to about 2017). The protocol used for the library was the immunoSEQ multiplex PCR assay. A mixture of 60 forward primers for TCR Vbeta segments and 13 reverse primers for TCR Jbeta segments was used in the multiplex PCR. Not all clones reach the TCRdb copy of this immuneACCESS table, which keeps in-frame sequences only. Checked studies attribute under half of the gap to unresolved V genes and leave the rest unexplained. The sample yields roughly 120,000 clones; over 70% were counted once. The top ten clonotypes cover 7.5% to 9.5% of the sample. Sequencing input: PBMCs. The receptors were gathered from a female donor in good health and CMV-seropositive.

This rearrangement joins TRBV6-1 to TRBJ1-1; D not resolved. Germline V gives CDR1 MNHNS, CDR2 SASEGT. With 7 bases removed from V and 3 bases from J, the gap between germline ends came to 6 bases. This CDR3 comprises 11 residues. The CDR3 coding sequence is TGTGCCAGCACCATGTACACTGAAGCTTTCTTT. Protein sequence: CASTMYTEAFF.

The J gene is TRBJ2-5, the V gene TRBV19, with a weak D call TRBD1 (6 bases). V was clipped by 6 bases and J by 1 base, with 12 bases between them. CDR3 length: 14 amino acids. Germline values: CDR1 LNHDA, CDR2 SQIVND (reference sequence). CDR3 in amino acids: CASRDSVSQETQYF. The CDR3, as DNA: TGTGCCAGTAGGGACAGCGTATCCCAAGAGACCCAGTACTTC.

The V call is TRBV9, the J call TRBJ1-3, with a weak D call TRBD1 (5 bases). The germline gives CDR1 SGDLS, CDR2 YYNGEE. Trimming cost V 0 bases and J 0 bases, with 10 bases left between them. CDR3 length: 16 residues. The CDR3 reads CASSVGGVLSGNTIYF. CDR3 nucleotide sequence: TGTGCCAGCAGCGTAGGGGGGGTGCTCTCTGGAAACACCATATATTTT.

The V gene is TRBV5-1, the J gene TRBJ2-7, with a weak D call TRBD1 (5 bases). Germline V gene data show CDR1 as SGHRS and CDR2 as YFSETQ. The CDR3 totals 13 residues. Trimming shortened V by 4 bases and J by 3 bases, and 11 bases separated the two germline ends. The CDR3 here is CASSQQDRYEQYF. The CDR3 DNA reads as TGCGCCAGCAGCCAACAGGATCGCTACGAGCAGTACTTC.

This chain links TRBV7-3 with TRBJ2-7; 10 nucleotides match TRBD1. V shed 4 bases, J shed 6 bases, and the junction held 3 bases outside the gene matches. The CDR3 has 13 amino acids. CDR1 is SGHTA, CDR2 FQGTGA, per germline. CDR3 bases: TGTGCCAGCAGCTGGGACAGGGGAGGCGAGCAGTACTTC. It codes for CASSWDRGGEQYF. Together with reference TRBV7-3 and TRBJ2-7, the CDR3 gives the full variable domain: GAGVSQTPSNKVTEKGKYVELRCDPISGHTALYWYRQSLGQGPEFLIYFQGTGAADDSGLPNDRFFAVRPEGSVSTLKIQRTERGDSAVYLCASSWDRGGEQYFGPGTRLTVT.

The chain couples TRBV7-2 to TRBJ2-7; D is possibly TRBD1 (7 bases). The germline V gene encodes CDR1 SGHTA and CDR2 FQGNSA. The CDR3 length is 13 residues. V dropped 5 bases and J dropped 4 bases, with 12 bases sitting between them. The CDR3 protein is CASSAGGMYEQYF. CDR3 bases: TGTGCCAGCAGCGCAGGGGGGATGTACGAGCAGTACTTC.

The chain links TRBV30 to TRBJ2-3, with D possibly TRBD2 on 7 matching bases. Germline V gene data show CDR1 as GTSNPN and CDR2 as SVGIG (reference sequence). V lost 2 bases and J lost 7, with 16 bases in between. The CDR3 covers 14 residues. CDR3 nucleotides: TGTGCCTGGAGTCTTAATCAGGGGACTAATACGCAGTATTTT. Protein: CAWSLNQGTNTQYF.

V is TRBV5-4 and J is TRBJ2-2; the match to TRBD1 covers 9 bases. V lost 4 bases and J lost 6; bases outside the gene matches: 7. Germline V gives CDR1 SGHNT, CDR2 YYREEE (reference sequence). This CDR3 spans 15 amino acids. CDR3: CASSPRQGGAGELFF. The CDR3 DNA reads as TGTGCCAGCAGCCCCCGACAGGGGGGCGCCGGGGAGCTGTTTTTT.

The chain has TRBV5-1 and TRBJ1-2; no definite D call. The germline gives CDR1 SGHRS, CDR2 YFSETQ. CDR3 length: 14 amino acids. Deletions cut 0 bases from V and 3 bases from J, with 9 bases between. The CDR3 region is CASSLAGGDYGYTF. DNA for the CDR3: TGCGCCAGCAGCTTGGCCGGAGGTGACTATGGCTACACCTTC.

This clone was detected a few times. The rearrangement uses TRBV15 and TRBJ1-4; D is undetermined. V lost 2 bases and J lost 6, with 4 bases in between. Germline CDR1 LNHNV, CDR2 YYDKDF (reference sequence). The CDR3 consists of 12 residues. Here the CDR3 DNA reads TGTGCCACCAGCAGACCGTATGAAAAACTGTTTTTT. Protein product: CATSRPYEKLFF. Full variable domain (remainder filled in from reference TRBV15 and TRBJ1-4): DAMVIQNPRYQVTQFGKPVTLSCSQTLNHNVMYWYQQKSSQAPKLLFHYYDKDFNNEADTPDNFQSRRPNTSFCFLDIRSPGLGDTAMYLCATSRPYEKLFFGSGTQLSVL.

The J gene is TRBJ1-1, the V gene TRBV15; 8 bases match TRBD1. Germline CDR1 and CDR2: LNHNV and YYDKDF (reference sequence). The CDR3 consists of 14 residues. Germline trimming cut 6 bases from V and 5 bases from J; bases unmatched to any gene: 8. In nucleotides, the CDR3 is TGTGCCACCAGTCCGCAGGGGGCGTATACTGAAGCTTTCTTT. The encoded protein is CATSPQGAYTEAFF.

The chain combines TRBV5-1 with TRBJ1-3, with D possibly matching TRBD1 (5 bases). The CDR3 extends over 16 amino acids. Germline lookup yields CDR1 SGHRS and CDR2 YFSETQ. V lost 1 base and J 1 base, leaving 12 bases between the germline ends. The CDR3 sequence is CASSLQGLSSGNTIYF. As DNA, the CDR3 is TGCGCCAGCAGCTTGCAGGGTCTCTCTTCTGGAAACACCATATATTTT. Together with reference TRBV5-1 and TRBJ1-3, the CDR3 gives the full variable domain: KAGVTQTPRYLIKTRGQQVTLSCSPISGHRSVSWYQQTPGQGLQFLFEYFSETQRNKGNFPGRFSGRQFSNSRSEMNVSTLELGDSALYLCASSLQGLSSGNTIYFGEGSWLTVV.

This sequence joins TRBV9 and TRBJ2-3; the D gene is possibly TRBD1 (5 bases). The V gene's germline CDR1 is SGDLS and CDR2 YYNGEE. This CDR3 spans 14 amino acids. V was clipped by 4 bases and J by 2 bases, with 11 bases between them. CDR3 in DNA: TGTGCCAGCAGCCCAAGGGGCTTCACAGATACGCAGTATTTT. Translation gives CASSPRGFTDTQYF.

This chain links TRBV29-1 with TRBJ1-4; D not resolved. The V end was cut by 7 bases, the J end by 3 bases, with 9 bases between. CDR3 length equals 12 residues. Germline V CDR1 and CDR2: SQVTM, ANQGSEA. The CDR3 is CSAAWPNEKLFF. The CDR3 DNA sequence: TGCAGCGCTGCCTGGCCTAATGAAAAACTGTTTTTT.

The rearrangement links TRBV7-9 to TRBJ1-1; 8 bases match TRBD1. Germline lookup yields CDR1 SEHNR and CDR2 FQNEAQ (reference sequence). Trimming removed 5 bases from V and 6 bases from J; junction bases left unmatched: 8. There are 14 residues in the CDR3. The CDR3 loop is CASSTGQGESEAFF. The CDR3 DNA follows: TGTGCCAGCAGCACCGGACAGGGAGAGTCTGAAGCTTTCTTT.

This clone was seen a single time. The chain recombines TRBV10-3 with TRBJ1-6, with D tentatively TRBD1 (6 bases). Germline V CDR1 and CDR2: ENHRY, SYGVKD. CDR3 length: 16 amino acids. V lost 2 bases, J lost 5 bases, and 13 bases lay in between. The CDR3 coding sequence is TGTGCCATCAGTGAGAGGACGGGACATAATAATTCACCCCTCCACTTT. Translated, it gives CAISERTGHNNSPLHF.